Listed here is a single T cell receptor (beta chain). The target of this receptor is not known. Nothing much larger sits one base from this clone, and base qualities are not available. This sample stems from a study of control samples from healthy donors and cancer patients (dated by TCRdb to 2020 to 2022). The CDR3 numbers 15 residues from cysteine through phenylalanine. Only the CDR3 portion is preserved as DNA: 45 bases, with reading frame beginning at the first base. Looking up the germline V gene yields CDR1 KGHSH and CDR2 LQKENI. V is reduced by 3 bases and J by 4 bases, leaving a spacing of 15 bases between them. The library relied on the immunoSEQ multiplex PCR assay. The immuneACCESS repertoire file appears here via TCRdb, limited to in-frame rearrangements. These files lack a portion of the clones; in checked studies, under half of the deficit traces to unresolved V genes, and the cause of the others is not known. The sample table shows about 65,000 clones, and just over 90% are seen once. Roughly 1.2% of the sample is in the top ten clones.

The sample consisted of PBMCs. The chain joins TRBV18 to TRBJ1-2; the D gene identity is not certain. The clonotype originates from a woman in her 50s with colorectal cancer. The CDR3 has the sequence CASSPPVRDAYGYTF. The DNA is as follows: TGTGCCAGCTCACCTCCCGTAAGGGATGCCTATGGCTACACCTTC.